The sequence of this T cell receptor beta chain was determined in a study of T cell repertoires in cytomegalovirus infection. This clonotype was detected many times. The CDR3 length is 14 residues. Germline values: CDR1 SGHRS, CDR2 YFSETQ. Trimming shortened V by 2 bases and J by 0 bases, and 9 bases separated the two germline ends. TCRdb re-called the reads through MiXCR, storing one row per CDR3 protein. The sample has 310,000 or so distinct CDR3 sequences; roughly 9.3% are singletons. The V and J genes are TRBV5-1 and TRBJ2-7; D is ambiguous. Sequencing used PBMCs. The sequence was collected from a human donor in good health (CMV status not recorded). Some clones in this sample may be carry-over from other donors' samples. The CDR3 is CASSLGPNSYEQYF. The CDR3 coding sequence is TGCGCCAGCAGCTTAGGCCCGAACTCCTACGAGCAGTACTTC.